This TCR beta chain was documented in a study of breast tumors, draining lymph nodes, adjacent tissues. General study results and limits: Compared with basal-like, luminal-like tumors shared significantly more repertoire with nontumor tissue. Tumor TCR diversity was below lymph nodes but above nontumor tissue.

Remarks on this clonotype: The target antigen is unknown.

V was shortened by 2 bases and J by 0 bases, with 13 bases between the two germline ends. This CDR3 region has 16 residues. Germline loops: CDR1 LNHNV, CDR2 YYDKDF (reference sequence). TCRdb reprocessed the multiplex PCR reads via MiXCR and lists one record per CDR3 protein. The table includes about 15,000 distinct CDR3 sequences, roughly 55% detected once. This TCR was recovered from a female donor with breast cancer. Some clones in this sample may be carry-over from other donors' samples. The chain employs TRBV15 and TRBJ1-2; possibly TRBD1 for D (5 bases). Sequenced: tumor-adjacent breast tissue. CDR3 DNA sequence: TGTGCCACCAGCAGAATTCTCCGGGACTCTAACTATGGCTACACCTTC. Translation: CATSRILRDSNYGYTF.